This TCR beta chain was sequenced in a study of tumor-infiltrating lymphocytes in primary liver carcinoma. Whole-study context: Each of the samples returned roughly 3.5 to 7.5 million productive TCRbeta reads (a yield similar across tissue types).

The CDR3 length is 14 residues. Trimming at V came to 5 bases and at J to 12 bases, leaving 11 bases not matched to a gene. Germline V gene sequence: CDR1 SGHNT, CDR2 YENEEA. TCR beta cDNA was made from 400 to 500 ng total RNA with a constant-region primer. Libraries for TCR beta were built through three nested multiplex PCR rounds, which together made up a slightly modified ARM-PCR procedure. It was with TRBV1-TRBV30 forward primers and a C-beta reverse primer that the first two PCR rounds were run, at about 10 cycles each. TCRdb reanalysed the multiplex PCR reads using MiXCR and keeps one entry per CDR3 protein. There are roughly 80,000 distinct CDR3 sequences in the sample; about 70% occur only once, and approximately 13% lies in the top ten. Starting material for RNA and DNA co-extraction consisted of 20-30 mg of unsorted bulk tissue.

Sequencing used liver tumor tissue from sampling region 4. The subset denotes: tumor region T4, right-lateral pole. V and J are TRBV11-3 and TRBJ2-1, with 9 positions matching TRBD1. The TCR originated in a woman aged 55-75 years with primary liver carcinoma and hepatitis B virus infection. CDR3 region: CASSQFWTGEGQFF. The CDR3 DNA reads TGTGCCAGCAGCCAGTTTTGGACAGGGGAAGGGCAGTTCTTC.